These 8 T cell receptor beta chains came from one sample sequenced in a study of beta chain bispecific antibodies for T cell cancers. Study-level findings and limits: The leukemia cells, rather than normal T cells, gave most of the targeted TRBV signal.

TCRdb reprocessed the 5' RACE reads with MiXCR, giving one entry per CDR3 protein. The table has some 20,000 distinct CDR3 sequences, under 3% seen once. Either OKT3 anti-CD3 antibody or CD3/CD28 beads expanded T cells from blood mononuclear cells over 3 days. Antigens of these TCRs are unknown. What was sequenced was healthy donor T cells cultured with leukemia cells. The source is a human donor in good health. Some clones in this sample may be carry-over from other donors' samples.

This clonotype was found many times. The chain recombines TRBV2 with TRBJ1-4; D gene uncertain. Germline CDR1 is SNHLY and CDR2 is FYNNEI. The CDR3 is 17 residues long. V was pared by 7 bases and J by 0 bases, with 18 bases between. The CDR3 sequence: CASTGLSEDATNEKLFF. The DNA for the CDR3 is TGTGCCAGCACCGGCCTCTCGGAGGATGCAACTAATGAAAAACTGTTTTTT.

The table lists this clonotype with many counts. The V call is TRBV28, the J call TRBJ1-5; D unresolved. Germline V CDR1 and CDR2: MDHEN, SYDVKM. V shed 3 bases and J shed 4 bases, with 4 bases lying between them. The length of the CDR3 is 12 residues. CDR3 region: CASSFPNQPQHF. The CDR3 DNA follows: TGTGCCAGCAGTTTCCCTAATCAGCCCCAGCATTTT.

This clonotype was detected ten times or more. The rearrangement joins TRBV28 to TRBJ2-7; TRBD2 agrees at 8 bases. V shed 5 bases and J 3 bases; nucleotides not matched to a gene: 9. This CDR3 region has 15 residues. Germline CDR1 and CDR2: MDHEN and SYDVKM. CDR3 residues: CASSRGGGAYYEQYF. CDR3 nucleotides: TGTGCCAGCAGTCGGGGGGGGGGTGCCTACTACGAGCAGTACTTC.

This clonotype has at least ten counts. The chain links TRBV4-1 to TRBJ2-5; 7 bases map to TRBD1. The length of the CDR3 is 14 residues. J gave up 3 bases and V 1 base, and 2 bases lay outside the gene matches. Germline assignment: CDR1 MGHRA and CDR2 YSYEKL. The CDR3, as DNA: TGCGCCAGCAGCCAAGTCACAGGGGAAGAGACCCAGTACTTC. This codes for CASSQVTGEETQYF.

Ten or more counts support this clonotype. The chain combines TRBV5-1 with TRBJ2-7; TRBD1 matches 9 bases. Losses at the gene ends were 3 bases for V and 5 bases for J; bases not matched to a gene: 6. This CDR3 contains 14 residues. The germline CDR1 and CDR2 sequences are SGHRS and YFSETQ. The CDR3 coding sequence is TGCGCCAGCAGCTACACGGGACAGGGCCACGAGCAGTACTTC. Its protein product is CASSYTGQGHEQYF.

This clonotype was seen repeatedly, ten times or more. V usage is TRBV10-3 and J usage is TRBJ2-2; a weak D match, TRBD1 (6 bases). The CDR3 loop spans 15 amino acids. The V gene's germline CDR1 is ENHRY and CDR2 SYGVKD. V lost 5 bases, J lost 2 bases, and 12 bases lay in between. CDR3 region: CAISSDRLNTGELFF. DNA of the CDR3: TGTGCCATCAGTTCGGACAGATTAAACACCGGGGAGCTGTTTTTT.

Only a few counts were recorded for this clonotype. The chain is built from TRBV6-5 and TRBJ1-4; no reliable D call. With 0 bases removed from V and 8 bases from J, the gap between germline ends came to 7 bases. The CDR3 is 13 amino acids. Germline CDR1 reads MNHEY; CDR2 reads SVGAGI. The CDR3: CASSYSSGEKLFF. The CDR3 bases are TGTGCCAGCAGTTACTCATCGGGCGAAAAACTGTTTTTT.

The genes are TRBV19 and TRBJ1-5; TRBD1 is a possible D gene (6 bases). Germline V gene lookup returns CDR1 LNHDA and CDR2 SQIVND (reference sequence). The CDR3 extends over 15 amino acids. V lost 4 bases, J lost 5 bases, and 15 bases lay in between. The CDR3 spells CASSSRQVSHQPQHF. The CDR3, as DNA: TGTGCCAGTAGTAGCCGACAGGTCTCCCATCAGCCCCAGCATTTT.